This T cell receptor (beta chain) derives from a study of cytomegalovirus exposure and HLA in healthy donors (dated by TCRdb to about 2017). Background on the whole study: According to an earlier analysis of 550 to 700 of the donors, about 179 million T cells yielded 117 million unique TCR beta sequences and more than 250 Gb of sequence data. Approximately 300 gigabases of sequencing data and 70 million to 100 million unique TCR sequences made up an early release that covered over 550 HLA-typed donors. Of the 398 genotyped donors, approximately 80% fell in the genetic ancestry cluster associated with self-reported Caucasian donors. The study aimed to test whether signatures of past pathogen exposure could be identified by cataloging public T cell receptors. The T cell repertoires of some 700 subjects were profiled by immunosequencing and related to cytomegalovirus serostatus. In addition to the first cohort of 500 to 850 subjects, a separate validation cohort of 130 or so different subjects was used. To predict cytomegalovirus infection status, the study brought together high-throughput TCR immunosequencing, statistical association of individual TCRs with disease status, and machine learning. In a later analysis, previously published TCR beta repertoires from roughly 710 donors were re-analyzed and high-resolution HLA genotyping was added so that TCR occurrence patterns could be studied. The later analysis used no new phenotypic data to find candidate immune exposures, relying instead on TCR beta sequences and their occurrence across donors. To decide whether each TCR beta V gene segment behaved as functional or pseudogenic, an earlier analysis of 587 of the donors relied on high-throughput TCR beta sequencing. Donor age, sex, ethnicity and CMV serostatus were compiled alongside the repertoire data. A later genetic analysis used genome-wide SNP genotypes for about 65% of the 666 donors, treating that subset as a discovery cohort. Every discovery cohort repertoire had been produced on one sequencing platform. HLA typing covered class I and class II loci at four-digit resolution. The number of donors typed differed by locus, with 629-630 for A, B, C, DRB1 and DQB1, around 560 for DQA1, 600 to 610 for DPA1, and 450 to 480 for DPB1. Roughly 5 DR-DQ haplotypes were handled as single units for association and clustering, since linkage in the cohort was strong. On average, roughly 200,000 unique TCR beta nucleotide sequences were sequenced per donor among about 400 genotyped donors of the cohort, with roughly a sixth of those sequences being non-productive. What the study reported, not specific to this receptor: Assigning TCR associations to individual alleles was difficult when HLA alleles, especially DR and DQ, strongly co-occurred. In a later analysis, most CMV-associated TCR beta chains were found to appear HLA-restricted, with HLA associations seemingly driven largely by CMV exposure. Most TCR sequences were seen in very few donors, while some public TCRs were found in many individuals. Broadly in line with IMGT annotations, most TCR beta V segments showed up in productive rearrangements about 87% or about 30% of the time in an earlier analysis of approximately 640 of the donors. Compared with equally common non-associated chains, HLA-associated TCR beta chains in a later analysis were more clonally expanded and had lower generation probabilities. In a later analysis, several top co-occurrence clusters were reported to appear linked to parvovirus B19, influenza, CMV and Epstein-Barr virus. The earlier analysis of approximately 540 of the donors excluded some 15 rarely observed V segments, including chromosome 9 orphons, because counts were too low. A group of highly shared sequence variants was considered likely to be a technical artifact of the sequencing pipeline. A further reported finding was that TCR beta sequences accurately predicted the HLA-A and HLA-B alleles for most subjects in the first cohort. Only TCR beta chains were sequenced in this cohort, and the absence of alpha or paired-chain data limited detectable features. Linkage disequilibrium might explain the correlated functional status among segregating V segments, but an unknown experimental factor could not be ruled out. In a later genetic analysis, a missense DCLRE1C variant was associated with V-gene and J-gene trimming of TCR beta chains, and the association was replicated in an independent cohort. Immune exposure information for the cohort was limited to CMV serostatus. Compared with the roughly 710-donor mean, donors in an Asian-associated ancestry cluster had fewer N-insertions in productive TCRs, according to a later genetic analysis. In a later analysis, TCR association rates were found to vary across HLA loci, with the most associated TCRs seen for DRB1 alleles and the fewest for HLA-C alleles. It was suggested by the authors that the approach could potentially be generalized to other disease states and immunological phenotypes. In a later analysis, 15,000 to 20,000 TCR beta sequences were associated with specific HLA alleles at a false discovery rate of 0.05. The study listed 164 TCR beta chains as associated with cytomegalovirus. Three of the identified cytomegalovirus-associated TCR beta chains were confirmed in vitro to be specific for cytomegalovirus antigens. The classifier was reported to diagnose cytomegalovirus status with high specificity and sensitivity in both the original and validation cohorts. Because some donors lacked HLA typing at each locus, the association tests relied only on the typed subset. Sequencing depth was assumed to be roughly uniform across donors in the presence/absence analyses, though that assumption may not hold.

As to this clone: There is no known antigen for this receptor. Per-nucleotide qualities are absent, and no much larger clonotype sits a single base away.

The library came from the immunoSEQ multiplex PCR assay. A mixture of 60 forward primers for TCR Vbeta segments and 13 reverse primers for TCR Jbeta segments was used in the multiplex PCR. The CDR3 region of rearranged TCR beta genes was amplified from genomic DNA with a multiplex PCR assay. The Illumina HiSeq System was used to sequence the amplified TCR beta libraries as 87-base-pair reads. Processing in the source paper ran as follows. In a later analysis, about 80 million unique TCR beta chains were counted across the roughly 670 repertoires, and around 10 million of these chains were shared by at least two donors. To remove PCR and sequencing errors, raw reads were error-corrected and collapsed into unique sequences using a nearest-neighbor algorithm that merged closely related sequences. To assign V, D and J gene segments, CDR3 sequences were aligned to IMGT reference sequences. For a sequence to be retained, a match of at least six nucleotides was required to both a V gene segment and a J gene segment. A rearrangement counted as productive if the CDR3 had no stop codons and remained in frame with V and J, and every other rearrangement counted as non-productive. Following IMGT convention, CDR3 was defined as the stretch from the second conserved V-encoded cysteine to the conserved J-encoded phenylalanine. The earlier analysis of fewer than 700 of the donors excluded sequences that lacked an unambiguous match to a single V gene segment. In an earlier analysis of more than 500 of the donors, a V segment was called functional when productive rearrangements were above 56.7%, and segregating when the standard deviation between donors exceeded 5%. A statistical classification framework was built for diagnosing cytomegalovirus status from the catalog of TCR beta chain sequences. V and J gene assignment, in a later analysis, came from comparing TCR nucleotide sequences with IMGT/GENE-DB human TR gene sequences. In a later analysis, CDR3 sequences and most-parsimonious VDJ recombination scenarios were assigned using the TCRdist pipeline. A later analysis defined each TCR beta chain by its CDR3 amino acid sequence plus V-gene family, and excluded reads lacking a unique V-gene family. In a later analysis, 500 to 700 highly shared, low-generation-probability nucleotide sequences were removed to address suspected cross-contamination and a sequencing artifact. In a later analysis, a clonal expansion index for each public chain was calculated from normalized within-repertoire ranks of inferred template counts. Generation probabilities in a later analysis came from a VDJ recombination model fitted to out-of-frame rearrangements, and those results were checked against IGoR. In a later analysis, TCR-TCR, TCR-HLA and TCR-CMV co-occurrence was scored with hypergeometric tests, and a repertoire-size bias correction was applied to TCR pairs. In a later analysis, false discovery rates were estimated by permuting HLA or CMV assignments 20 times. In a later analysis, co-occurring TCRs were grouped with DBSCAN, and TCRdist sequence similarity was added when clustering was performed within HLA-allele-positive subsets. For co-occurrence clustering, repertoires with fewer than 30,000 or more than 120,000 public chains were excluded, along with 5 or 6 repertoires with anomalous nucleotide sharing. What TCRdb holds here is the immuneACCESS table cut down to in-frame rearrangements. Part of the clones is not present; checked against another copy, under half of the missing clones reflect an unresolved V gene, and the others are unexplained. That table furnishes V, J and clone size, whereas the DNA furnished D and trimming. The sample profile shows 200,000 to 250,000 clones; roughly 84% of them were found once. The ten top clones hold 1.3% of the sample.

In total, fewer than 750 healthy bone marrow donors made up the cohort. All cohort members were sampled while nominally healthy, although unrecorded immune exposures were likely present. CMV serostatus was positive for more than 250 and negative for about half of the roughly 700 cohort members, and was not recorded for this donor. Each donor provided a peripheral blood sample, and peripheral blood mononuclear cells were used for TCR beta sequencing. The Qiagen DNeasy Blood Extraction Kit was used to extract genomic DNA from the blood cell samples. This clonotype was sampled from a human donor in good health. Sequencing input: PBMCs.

The DNA is as follows: TGTGCTAGTGGTTACCAGTCGGAGACCCAGTACTTC. Translated, it gives CASGYQSETQYF. In this chain, TRBV12-5 is recombined with TRBJ2-5; the D gene assignment is ambiguous. The germline V gene yields LGHNT for CDR1 and FRNRAP for CDR2. V is shortened by 4 bases, J by 5 bases, and the region joining them spans 8 bases. Inclusive of the bounding cysteine and phenylalanine, the CDR3 is 12 residues long. Just CDR3 DNA is preserved here, 36 bases in frame from base 1.